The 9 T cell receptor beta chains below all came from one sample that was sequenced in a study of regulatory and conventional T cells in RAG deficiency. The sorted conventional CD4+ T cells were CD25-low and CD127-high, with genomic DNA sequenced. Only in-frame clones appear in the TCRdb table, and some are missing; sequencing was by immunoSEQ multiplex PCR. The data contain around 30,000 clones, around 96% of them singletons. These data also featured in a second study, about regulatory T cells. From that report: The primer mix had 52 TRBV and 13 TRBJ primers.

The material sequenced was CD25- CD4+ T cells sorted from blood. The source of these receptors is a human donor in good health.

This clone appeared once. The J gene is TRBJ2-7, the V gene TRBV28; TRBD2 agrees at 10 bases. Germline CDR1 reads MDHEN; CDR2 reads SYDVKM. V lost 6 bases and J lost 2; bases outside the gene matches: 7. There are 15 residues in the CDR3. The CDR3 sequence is CASSPHSGGAYEQYF. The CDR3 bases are TGTGCCAGCAGCCCCCACAGCGGGGGGGCCTACGAGCAGTACTTC. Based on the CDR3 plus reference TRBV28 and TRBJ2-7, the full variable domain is DVKVTQSSRYLVKRTGEKVFLECVQDMDHENMFWYRQDPGLGLRLIYFSYDVKMKEKGDIPEGYSVSREKKERFSLILESASTNQTSMYLCASSPHSGGAYEQYFGPGTRLTVT.

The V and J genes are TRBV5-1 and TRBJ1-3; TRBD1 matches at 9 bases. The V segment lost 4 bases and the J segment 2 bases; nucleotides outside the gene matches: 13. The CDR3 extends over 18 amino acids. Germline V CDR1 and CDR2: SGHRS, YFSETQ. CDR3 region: CASSRTGQGFLAGNTIYF. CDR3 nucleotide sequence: TGCGCCAGCAGCCGAACAGGACAGGGGTTTTTGGCTGGAAACACCATATATTTT.

The CDR3 DNA sequence: TGCGCCAGCAGCAGGGGGCAGGGCTCCTACAATGAGCAGTTCTTC. Its translation is CASSRGQGSYNEQFF. The rearrangement links TRBV5-1 to TRBJ2-1, with 7 bases matching TRBD1. The germline gives CDR1 SGHRS, CDR2 YFSETQ. The ends lost 4 bases at V and 0 bases at J; junction bases unmatched: 4. This CDR3 contains 15 residues.

This CDR3 is CASSEPSGGVYNEQFF. The CDR3 DNA follows: TGTGCCAGCAGTGAACCCTCAGGGGGAGTCTACAATGAGCAGTTCTTC. The chain has TRBV25-1 and TRBJ2-1; 7 bases match TRBD1. From germline, CDR1 is MGHDK and CDR2 SYGVNS. The CDR3 contains 16 residues. V trimming: 2 bases; J trimming: 3 bases; junction bases outside the gene matches: 7.

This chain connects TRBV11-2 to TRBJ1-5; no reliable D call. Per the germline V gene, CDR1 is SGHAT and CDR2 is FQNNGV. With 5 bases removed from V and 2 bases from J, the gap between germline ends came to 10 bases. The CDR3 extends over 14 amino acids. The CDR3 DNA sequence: TGTGCCAGCAGCCCCGGAGGAGGCAATCAGCCCCAGCATTTT. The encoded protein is CASSPGGGNQPQHF.

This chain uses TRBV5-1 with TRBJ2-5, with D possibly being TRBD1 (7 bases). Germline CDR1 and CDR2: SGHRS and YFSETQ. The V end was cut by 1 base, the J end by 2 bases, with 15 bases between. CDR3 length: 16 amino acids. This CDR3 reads CASSLLRGDRQETQYF. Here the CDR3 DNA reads TGCGCCAGCAGCTTGTTAAGGGGGGACAGACAAGAGACCCAGTACTTC.

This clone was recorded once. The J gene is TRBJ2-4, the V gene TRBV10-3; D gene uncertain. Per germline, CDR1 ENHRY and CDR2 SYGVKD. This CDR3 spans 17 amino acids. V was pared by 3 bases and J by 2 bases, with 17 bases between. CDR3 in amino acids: CAISDLPTEPSKNIQYF. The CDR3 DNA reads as TGTGCCATCAGTGATCTTCCCACCGAGCCCTCCAAAAACATTCAGTACTTC.

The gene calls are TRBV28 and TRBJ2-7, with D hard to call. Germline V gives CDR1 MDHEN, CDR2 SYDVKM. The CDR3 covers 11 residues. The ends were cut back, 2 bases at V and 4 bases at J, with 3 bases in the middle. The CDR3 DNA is TGTGCCAGCAGTTTACAGTACGAGCAGTACTTC. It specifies CASSLQYEQYF.

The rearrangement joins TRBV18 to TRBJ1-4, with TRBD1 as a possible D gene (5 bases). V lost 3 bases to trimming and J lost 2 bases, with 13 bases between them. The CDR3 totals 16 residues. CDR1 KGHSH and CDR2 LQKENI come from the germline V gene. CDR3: CASSPAHGGTNEKLFF. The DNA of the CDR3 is TGTGCCAGCTCACCCGCCCACGGGGGGACTAATGAAAAACTGTTTTTT. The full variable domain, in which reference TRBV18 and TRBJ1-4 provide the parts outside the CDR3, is NAGVMQNPRHLVRRRGQEARLRCSPMKGHSHVYWYRQLPEEGLKFMVYLQKENIIDESGMPKERFSAEFPKEGPSILRIQQVVRGDSAAYFCASSPAHGGTNEKLFFGSGTQLSVL.